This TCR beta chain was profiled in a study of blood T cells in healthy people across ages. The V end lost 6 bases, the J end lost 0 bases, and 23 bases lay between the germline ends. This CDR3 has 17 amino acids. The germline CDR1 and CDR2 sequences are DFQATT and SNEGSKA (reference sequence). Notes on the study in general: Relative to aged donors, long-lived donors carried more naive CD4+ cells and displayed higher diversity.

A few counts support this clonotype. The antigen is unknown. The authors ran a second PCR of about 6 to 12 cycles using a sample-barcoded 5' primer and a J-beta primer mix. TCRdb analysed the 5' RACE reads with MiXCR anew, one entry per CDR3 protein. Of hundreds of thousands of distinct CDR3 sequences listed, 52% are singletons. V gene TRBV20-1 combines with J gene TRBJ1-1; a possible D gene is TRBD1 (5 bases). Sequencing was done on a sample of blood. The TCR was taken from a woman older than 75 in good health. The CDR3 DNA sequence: TGCAGTGCCCCCGAGGCAGGGCCAAGGCCCATGAACACTGAAGCTTTCTTT. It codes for CSAPEAGPRPMNTEAFF.